The entry below describes one T cell receptor (beta chain). Methods used by the authors: Reference gene primers were amplified, and this amplification served to estimate nucleated cell counts. This table comes from immunoSEQ multiplex PCR, and its TCRdb copy is limited to in-frame clones, with some not included. Clone size and the V and J calls come from that table; the DNA yielded D and trimming. The data contain 150,000 to 250,000 clones, roughly 82% of them seen just once; the ten biggest clones take up about 10%. Categorization into cohorts depended on clinical history that participants reported. The sample comes from a study of blood T cell repertoires in COVID-19. This clonotype originated in a man in his forties who had recovered from COVID-19. Sequenced input: PBMCs or T cells enriched from blood (not recorded which).

The CDR3 sequence: CASSRGVTRDRVSEAFF. DNA for the CDR3: TGTGCCAGCAGCCGCGGGGTAACCCGGGACAGGGTATCTGAAGCTTTCTTT. This chain joins TRBV5-6 and TRBJ1-1; 9 bases are a match to TRBD1. This CDR3 contains 17 residues. Trimming cost V 4 bases and J 6 bases; bases outside gene matches: 16. In germline, CDR1 is SGHDT, CDR2 YYEEEE.